A selection of T cell receptor beta chains follows, all from one sample in a study of blood T cell repertoires in COVID-19. Measured with immunoSEQ multiplex PCR; TCRdb has only the in-frame clones, and not every one. The table shows 130,000 to 150,000 clones, with approximately 81% occurring only once. Material for sequencing was peripheral blood. The origin of the receptors is a human donor in a cohort sampled during active COVID-19. CDR3s include the opening cysteine and the closing phenylalanine or tryptophan. A D gene is named only where the DNA matches it firmly. Clone size, where shown, is once, few, many, or a class for clones that have expanded.

D gene	clone size	J gene	V gene	CDR3 DNA	CDR3 protein
TRBD1	.	TRBJ2-7	TRBV6-5	TGTGCCAGCAGGAGGGACAGCCAGAGCTCCTACGAGCAGTACTTC	CASRRDSQSSYEQYF
TRBD1	.	TRBJ1-5	TRBV30	TGTGCCTGGAGTGTACCCGGGACAGGGAGTCAGCCCCAGCATTTT	CAWSVPGTGSQPQHF
TRBD1	few	TRBJ2-2	TRBV19	TGTGCCAGTAGTGCGGGACAGGCCGTCGGGGAGCTGTTTTTT	CASSAGQAVGELFF
.	few	TRBJ1-1	TRBV6-6	TGTGCCAGCGATGGGGGCAACACTGAAGCTTTCTTT	CASDGGNTEAFF
TRBD2	.	TRBJ2-1	TRBV11-3	TGTGCCAGCAGCTTTCTGACTAGCGGGGTAGGCTCCTACAATGAGCAGTTCTTC	CASSFLTSGVGSYNEQFF
TRBD1	few	TRBJ2-1	TRBV5-4	TGTGCCAGCAGCTCTAGGGACAGGGGGAATGAGCAGTTCTTC	CASSSRDRGNEQFF
.	once	TRBJ1-5	TRBV27	TGTGCCAGCAGTTTGGGCAGCCATCAGCCCCAGCATTTT	CASSLGSHQPQHF
.	.	TRBJ1-3	TRBV7-2	TGTGCCAGCAGCCGGCGACAGGTTGAGAACACCATATATTTT	CASSRRQVENTIYF
.	.	TRBJ1-2	TRBV27	TGTGCCAGCAGTCACCTCGGACAGCCGGACAAGTACACCTTC	CASSHLGQPDKYTF
TRBD1	.	TRBJ2-2	TRBV19	TGTGCCAGTACCTCCGGGACAGGCCTAAACACCGGGGAGCTGTTTTTT	CASTSGTGLNTGELFF
.	few	TRBJ1-5	TRBV5-5	TGTGCCAGCAGCCCAGCGGGGATCGGCAATCAGCCCCAGCATTTT	CASSPAGIGNQPQHF
.	.	TRBJ2-7	TRBV5-1	TGCGCCAGCAGCCCCACGCGCAGGGGTGGCGAGCAGTACTTC	CASSPTRRGGEQYF
.	once	TRBJ2-3	TRBV7-2	TGTGCCAGCCGGCCGGGGGACAGCAACACAGATACGCAGTATTTT	CASRPGDSNTDTQYF
TRBD1	.	TRBJ2-1	TRBV7-8	TGTGCCAGCAGCTGGACAGGGGACTCCTACAATGAGCAGTTCTTC	CASSWTGDSYNEQFF
TRBD1	once	TRBJ2-1	TRBV28	TGTGCCAGCAGTCCCTCCGGGACAGGGGATGATGAGCAGTTCTTC	CASSPSGTGDDEQFF
.	.	TRBJ1-2	TRBV2	TGTGCCAGCAGTGTAGTAGGGGGAGTTGGCTACACCTTC	CASSVVGGVGYTF
TRBD2	.	TRBJ2-3	TRBV6-5	TGTGCCAGCAGGCCCTTTAGCGGGGGTGCAGATACGCAGTATTTT	CASRPFSGGADTQYF
.	once	TRBJ1-1	TRBV12-3/TRBV12-4	TGTGCCAGCAGCCCCGTTATCCCTGAAGCTTTCTTT	CASSPVIPEAFF
TRBD2	many	TRBJ2-2	TRBV19	TGTGCCAGTAGGCTGGGACTAGCGGCCACCGGGGAGCTGTTTTTT	CASRLGLAATGELFF
TRBD1	.	TRBJ1-6	TRBV10-2	TGCGCCAGCCAAGGGACAGGGAGCCATAATTCACCCCTCCACTTT	CASQGTGSHNSPLHF
.	few	TRBJ2-7	TRBV6-5	TGTGCCAGCAGTTACCGACGGGGGTACGAGCAGTACTTC	CASSYRRGYEQYF
.	.	TRBJ1-1	TRBV11-2	TGTGCCAGCAGTCTGGGGCCCATGAACACTGAAGCTTTCTTT	CASSLGPMNTEAFF
.	.	TRBJ1-6	TRBV12-3/TRBV12-4	TGTGCCAGCAGCGAGGACTTCGGCACACCCCTCCACTTT	CASSEDFGTPLHF
TRBD1	once	TRBJ1-5	TRBV5-6	TGTGCCAGCAGCTTGGGACAGGGGAGAGATCAGCCCCAGCATTTT	CASSLGQGRDQPQHF
.	.	TRBJ1-1	TRBV5-1	TGCGCCAGCAGCTTGGCTTTGAACACTGAAGCTTTCTTT	CASSLALNTEAFF